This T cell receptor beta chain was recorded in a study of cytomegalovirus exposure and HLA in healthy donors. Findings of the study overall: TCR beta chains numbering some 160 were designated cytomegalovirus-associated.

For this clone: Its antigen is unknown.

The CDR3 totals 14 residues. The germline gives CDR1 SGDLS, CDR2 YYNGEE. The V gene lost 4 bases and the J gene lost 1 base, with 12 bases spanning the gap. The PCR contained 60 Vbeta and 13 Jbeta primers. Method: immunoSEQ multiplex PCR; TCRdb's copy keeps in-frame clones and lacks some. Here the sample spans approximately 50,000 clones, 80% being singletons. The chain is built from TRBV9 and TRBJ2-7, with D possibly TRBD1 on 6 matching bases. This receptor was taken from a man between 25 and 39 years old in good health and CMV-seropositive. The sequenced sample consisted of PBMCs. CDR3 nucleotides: TGTGCCAGCAGCACCCGACAGGAGTCCTACGAGCAGTACTTC. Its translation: CASSTRQESYEQYF.